These T cell receptor beta chains were read from a single sample in a study of cytomegalovirus exposure and HLA in healthy donors. Profiling relied on immunoSEQ multiplex PCR, and the TCRdb table lists in-frame clones only, not all of them. The sample lists fewer than 250,000 clones, around 86% occurring once. The sample was PBMCs. These receptors were collected from a woman aged 45-60 years in good health and CMV-seropositive. Each CDR3 is given with its conserved first and last residue. D genes are given only for firm matches. Clone size, where shown, is once, few, many, or a class for clones that have expanded.

clone_size: -; v_call: TRBV28; d_call: TRBD1; j_call: TRBJ2-7; cdr3_nt: TGTGCCAGCAGCGGGGGAGGACAGGGAATATACGAGCAGTACTTC; cdr3_aa: CASSGGGQGIYEQYF
clone_size: -; v_call: TRBV9; d_call: TRBD2; j_call: TRBJ2-1; cdr3_nt: TGTGCCAGCAGCACGAGACTAGCGGGGGCTTACAATGAGCAGTTCTTC; cdr3_aa: CASSTRLAGAYNEQFF
clone_size: -; v_call: TRBV2; d_call: -; j_call: TRBJ1-2; cdr3_nt: TGTGCCAGCAGTGAACGTAGCACCTATGGCTACACCTTC; cdr3_aa: CASSERSTYGYTF
clone_size: -; v_call: TRBV2; d_call: -; j_call: TRBJ1-5; cdr3_nt: TGTGCCAGCAGGGACACAGGGTTGCATCAGCCCCAGCATTTT; cdr3_aa: CASRDTGLHQPQHF
clone_size: -; v_call: TRBV10-3; d_call: TRBD1; j_call: TRBJ2-4; cdr3_nt: TGTGCCATCAGTGAGTCCGGGATTCGACAGGGTAGTCTGGGAACAAAAAACATTCAGTACTTC; cdr3_aa: CAISESGIRQGSLGTKNIQYF
clone_size: -; v_call: TRBV4-1; d_call: -; j_call: TRBJ2-2; cdr3_nt: TGCGCCAGCAGCCAGTATCCCCTCTCGGGGATCGCCGGGGAGCTGTTTTTT; cdr3_aa: CASSQYPLSGIAGELFF
clone_size: -; v_call: TRBV18; d_call: TRBD1; j_call: TRBJ1-2; cdr3_nt: TGTGCCAGCTCCCTAACACCAGGTTTCCGGGACAGGGTCAACTATGGCTACACCTTC; cdr3_aa: CASSLTPGFRDRVNYGYTF
clone_size: -; v_call: TRBV5-1; d_call: -; j_call: TRBJ2-3; cdr3_nt: TGCGCCAGCAGCTTGGCCCCAGGAGGAACAGATACGCAGTATTTT; cdr3_aa: CASSLAPGGTDTQYF
clone_size: -; v_call: TRBV6-1; d_call: -; j_call: TRBJ1-2; cdr3_nt: TGTGCCAGCAGTGATCCGAGAGCTAACTATGGCTACACCTTC; cdr3_aa: CASSDPRANYGYTF
clone_size: -; v_call: TRBV6-4; d_call: TRBD1; j_call: TRBJ1-3; cdr3_nt: TGTGCCAGCAGTATCCGGGACAGCGAGGACACCATATATTTT; cdr3_aa: CASSIRDSEDTIYF
clone_size: few; v_call: TRBV4-1; d_call: -; j_call: TRBJ2-1; cdr3_nt: TGCGCCAGCAGCCAAGTAGAGGGTACCTACAATGAGCAGTTCTTC; cdr3_aa: CASSQVEGTYNEQFF